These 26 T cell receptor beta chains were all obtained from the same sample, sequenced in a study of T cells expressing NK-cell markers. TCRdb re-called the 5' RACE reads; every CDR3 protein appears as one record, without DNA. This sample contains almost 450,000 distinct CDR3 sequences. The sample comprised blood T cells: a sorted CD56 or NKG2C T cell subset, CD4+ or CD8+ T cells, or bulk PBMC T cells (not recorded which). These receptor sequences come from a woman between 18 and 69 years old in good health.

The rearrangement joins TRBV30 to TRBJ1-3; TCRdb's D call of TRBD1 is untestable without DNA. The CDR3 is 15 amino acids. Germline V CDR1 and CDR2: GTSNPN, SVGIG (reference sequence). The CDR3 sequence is CAWSVPGTGRNTIYF.

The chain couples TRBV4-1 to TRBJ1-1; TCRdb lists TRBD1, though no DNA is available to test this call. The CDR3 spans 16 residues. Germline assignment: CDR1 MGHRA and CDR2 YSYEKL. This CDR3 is CASSPRGPGGITEAFF.

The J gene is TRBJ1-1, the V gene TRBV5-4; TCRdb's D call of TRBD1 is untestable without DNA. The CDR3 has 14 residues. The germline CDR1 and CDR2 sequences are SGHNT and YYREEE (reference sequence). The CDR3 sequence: CASAQGSGNTEAFF.

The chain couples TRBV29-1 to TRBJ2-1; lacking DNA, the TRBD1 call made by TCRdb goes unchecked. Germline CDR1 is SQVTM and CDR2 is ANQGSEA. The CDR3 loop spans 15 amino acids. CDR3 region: CSVHGTRGRYNEQFF.

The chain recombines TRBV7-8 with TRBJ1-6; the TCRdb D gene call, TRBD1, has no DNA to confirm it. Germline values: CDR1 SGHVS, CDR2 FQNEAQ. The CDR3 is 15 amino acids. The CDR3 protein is CASRPSGTSPTPLHF.

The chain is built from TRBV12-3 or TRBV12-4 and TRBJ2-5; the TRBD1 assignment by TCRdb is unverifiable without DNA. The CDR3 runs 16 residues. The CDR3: CASSFGLGGVGETQYF.

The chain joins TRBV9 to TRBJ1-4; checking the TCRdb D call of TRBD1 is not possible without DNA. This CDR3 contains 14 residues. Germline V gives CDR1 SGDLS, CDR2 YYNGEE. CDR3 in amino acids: CASSSGFGEEKLFF. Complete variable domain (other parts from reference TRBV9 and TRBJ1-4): DSGVTQTPKHLITATGQRVTLRCSPRSGDLSVYWYQQSLDQGLQFLIQYYNGEERAKGNILERFSAQQFPDLHSELNLSSLELGDSALYFCASSSGFGEEKLFFGSGTQLSVL.

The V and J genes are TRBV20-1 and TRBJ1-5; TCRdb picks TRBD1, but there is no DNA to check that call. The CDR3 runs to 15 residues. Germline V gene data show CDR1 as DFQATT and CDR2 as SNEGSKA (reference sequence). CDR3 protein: CSARTGLRSNQPQHF.

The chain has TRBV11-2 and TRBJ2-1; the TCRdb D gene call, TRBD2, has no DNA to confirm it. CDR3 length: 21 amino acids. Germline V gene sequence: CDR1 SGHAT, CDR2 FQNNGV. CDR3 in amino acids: CASSLYRAGTRAGVRGDEQFF.

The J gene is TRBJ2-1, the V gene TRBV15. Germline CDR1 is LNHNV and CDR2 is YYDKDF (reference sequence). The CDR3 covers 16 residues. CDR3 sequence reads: CATSREGSDGSNEQFF.

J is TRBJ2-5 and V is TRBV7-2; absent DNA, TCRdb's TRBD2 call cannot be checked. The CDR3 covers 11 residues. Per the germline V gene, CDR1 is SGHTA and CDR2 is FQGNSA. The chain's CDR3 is CAASTGETQYF.

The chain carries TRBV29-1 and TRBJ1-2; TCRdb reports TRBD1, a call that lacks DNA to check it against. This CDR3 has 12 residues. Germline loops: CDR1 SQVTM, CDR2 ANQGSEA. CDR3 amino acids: CSVPGSLYGYTF.

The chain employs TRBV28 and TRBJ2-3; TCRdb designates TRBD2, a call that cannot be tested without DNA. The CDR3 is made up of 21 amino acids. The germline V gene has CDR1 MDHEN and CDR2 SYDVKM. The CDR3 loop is CASSFPLTSGRADASTDTQYF.

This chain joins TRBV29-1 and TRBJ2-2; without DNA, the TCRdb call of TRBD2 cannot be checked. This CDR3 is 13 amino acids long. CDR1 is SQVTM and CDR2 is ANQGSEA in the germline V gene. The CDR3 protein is CSAGTRNTGELFF.

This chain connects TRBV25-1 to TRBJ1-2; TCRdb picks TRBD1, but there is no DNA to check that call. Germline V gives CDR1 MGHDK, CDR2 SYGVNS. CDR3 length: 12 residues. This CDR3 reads CASRGAGDGYTF.

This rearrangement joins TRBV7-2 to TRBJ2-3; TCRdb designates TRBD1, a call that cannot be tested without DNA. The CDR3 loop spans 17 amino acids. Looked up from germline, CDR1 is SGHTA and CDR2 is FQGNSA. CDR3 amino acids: CASSVSTRGMRTDTQYF. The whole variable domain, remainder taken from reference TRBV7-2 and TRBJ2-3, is GAGVSQSPSNKVTEKGKDVELRCDPISGHTALYWYRQSLGQGLEFLIYFQGNSAPDKSGLPSDRFSAERTGGSVSTLTIQRTQQEDSAVYLCASSVSTRGMRTDTQYFGPGTRLTVL.

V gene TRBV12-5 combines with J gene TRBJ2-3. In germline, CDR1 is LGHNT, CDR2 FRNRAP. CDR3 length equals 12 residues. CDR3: CASGLEADTQYF.

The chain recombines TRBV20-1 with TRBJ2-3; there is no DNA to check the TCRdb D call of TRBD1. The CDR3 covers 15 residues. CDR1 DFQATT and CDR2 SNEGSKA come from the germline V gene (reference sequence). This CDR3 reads CSWEEDRALTDTQYF.

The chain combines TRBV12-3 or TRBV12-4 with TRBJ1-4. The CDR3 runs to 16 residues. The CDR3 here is CASSPLGGTPNEKLFF.

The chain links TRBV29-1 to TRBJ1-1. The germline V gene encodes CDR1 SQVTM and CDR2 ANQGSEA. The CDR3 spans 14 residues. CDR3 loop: CSVETRPLNTEAFF.

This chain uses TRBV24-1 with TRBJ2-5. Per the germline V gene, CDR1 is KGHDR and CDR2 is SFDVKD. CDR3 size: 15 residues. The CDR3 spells CATSDSRQVQETQYF.

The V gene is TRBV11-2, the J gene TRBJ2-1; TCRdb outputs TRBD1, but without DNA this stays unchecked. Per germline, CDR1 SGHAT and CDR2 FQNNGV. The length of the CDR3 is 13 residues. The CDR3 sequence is CASSFGTYNEQFF.

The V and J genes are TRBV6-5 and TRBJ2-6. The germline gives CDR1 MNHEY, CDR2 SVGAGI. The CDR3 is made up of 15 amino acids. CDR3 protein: CASSTTAGGANVLTF.

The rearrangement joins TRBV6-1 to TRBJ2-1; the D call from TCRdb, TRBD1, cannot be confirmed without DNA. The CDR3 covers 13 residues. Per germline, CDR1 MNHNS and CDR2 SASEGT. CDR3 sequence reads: CASRGDRSNEQFF.

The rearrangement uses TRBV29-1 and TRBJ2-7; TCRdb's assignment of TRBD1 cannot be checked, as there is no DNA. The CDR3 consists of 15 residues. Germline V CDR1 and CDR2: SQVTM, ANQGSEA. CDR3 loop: CSVEEGDRLTYEQYF.

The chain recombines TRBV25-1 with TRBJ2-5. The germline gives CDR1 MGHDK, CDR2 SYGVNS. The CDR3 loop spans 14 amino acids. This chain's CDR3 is CASSALGVPGTQYF.